Each of the 12 T cell receptor beta chains below was sequenced from the same sample in a study of blood T cell repertoires in COVID-19 (dated by TCRdb to about 2020). The protocol used for the library was the immunoSEQ multiplex PCR assay. This is the immuneACCESS table as TCRdb keeps it, with only in-frame sequences that have V and J called. A part of the clones is gone; compared with another copy, unresolved V genes explain less than half, and the rest is unexplained. Within this sample are nearly 200,000 clones, with about 88% of them counted one time only. In total, the top ten clones hold about 6.6% of the sample. The sample consisted of peripheral blood. The receptors here all came from a woman between 40 and 50 years old who had recovered from COVID-19.

The chain joins TRBV28 to TRBJ2-6, with 8 bases aligning to TRBD1. Looked up from germline, CDR1 is MDHEN and CDR2 is SYDVKM. V was clipped by 3 bases and J by 2 bases; unmatched bases: 9. The CDR3 is made up of 18 amino acids. The chain's CDR3 is CASSFPGTGVAGANVLTF. The CDR3 DNA is TGTGCCAGCAGTTTCCCCGGGACAGGTGTCGCTGGGGCCAACGTCCTGACTTTC.

This clone was recorded once. In DNA, the CDR3 is TGTGCCACCAGTGATGCCCAGGACGTGCGCGGGGGGGGTGAGCAGTTCTTC. This encodes CATSDAQDVRGGGEQFF. The chain uses TRBV24-1 and TRBJ2-1; 9 positions agree with TRBD2. The junction had 14 bases not matched to a gene; V was cut back by 3 bases and J by 9 bases. Germline values: CDR1 KGHDR, CDR2 SFDVKD. This CDR3 spans 17 amino acids.

The V call is TRBV5-4, the J call TRBJ1-3, with 7 bases identical to TRBD1. This CDR3 comprises 17 residues. Germline V CDR1 and CDR2: SGHNT, YYREEE (reference sequence). V shed 0 bases and J 0 bases; nucleotides not matched to a gene: 6. CDR3 loop: CASSLGGQLFSGNTIYF. The CDR3 DNA is TGTGCCAGCAGCTTGGGGGGACAGCTGTTCTCTGGAAACACCATATATTTT.

The chain carries TRBV27 and TRBJ1-3, with a tentative D call TRBD1 (5 bases). Looked up from germline, CDR1 is MNHEY and CDR2 is SMNVEV (reference sequence). The CDR3 runs 14 residues. V lost 6 bases and J lost 0, with 9 bases in between. CDR3 in DNA: TGTGCCAGCAGGGGACTGTCCTCTGGAAACACCATATATTTT. It codes for CASRGLSSGNTIYF.

The rearrangement links TRBV3-1 (or the pseudogene TRBV3-2) to TRBJ1-2; D is possibly TRBD1 (6 bases). Germline values: CDR1 LGHDT, CDR2 YNNKEL (reference sequence). The CDR3 runs 15 residues. The V end lost 1 base, the J end lost 4 bases, and 13 bases lay between the germline ends. The CDR3 sequence: CASSQAQDSIYGYTF. CDR3 nucleotide sequence: TGTGCCAGCAGCCAAGCTCAGGACAGCATCTATGGCTACACCTTC.

The rearrangement uses TRBV5-4 and TRBJ2-5; TRBD2 agrees at 7 bases. The length of the CDR3 is 15 residues. Germline values: CDR1 SGHNT, CDR2 YYREEE (reference sequence). V lost 2 bases and J lost 5; bases outside the gene matches: 9. Here the CDR3 DNA reads TGTGCCAGCAGCTTTGGGGGGAGGGCCATCGAGACCCAGTACTTC. Amino acids: CASSFGGRAIETQYF.

The rearrangement joins TRBV2 to TRBJ1-4; no firm D call. Trimming left V 2 bases short and J 3 bases short, with 10 bases between. This CDR3 is built from 15 residues. Germline CDR1 reads SNHLY; CDR2 reads FYNNEI. The CDR3 DNA reads TGTGCCAGCAGTGAAACAGTAGTTGCTAATGAAAAACTGTTTTTT. It yields the protein CASSETVVANEKLFF.

This chain joins TRBV5-1 and TRBJ1-6; 7 bases are a match to TRBD1. This CDR3 has 17 residues. V lost 0 bases, J lost 4 bases, and 7 bases stayed unmatched. The germline CDR1 and CDR2 sequences are SGHRS and YFSETQ. CDR3 DNA sequence: TGCGCCAGCAGCTTGGCCGGTCGGACAGGATATAATTCACCCCTCCACTTT. Translation: CASSLAGRTGYNSPLHF.

The chain uses TRBV9 and TRBJ1-1; 7 bases are shared with TRBD1. The length of the CDR3 is 17 residues. Germline CDR1 SGDLS, CDR2 YYNGEE. Trimming removed 3 bases from V and 5 bases from J; junction bases left unmatched: 16. Here the CDR3 reads CASSGGGSGGLGTEAFF. The CDR3 DNA sequence: TGTGCCAGCAGCGGAGGCGGATCAGGGGGTTTGGGGACTGAAGCTTTCTTT. Drawing the rest from reference TRBV9 and TRBJ1-1, the complete variable domain is DSGVTQTPKHLITATGQRVTLRCSPRSGDLSVYWYQQSLDQGLQFLIQYYNGEERAKGNILERFSAQQFPDLHSELNLSSLELGDSALYFCASSGGGSGGLGTEAFFGQGTRLTVV.

The chain employs TRBV6-5 and TRBJ1-2, with D tentatively TRBD1 (6 bases). This CDR3 has 15 amino acids. V was cut by 0 bases and J by 4 bases, with 12 bases left in between. Germline CDR1 MNHEY, CDR2 SVGAGI. The CDR3 region has the DNA TGTGCCAGCAGTTACTCATCACAGGGTGGCTATGGCTACACCTTC. It codes for CASSYSSQGGYGYTF.

The chain joins TRBV7-7 to TRBJ1-1; a weak D match, TRBD1 (6 bases). Germline V gives CDR1 SSHAT, CDR2 FNYEAQ (reference sequence). The V gene lost 5 bases and the J gene lost 4 bases, with 14 bases spanning the gap. This CDR3 has 14 residues. CDR3 amino acids: CASSPLGGATEAFF. The CDR3 nucleotides read TGTGCCAGCAGCCCCCTGGGGGGGGCCACTGAAGCTTTCTTT. Based on the CDR3 plus reference TRBV7-7 and TRBJ1-1, the full variable domain is GAGVSQSPRYKVTKRGQDVTLRCDPISSHATLYWYQQALGQGPEFLTYFNYEAQPDKSGLPSDRFSAERPEGSISTLTIQRTEQRDSAMYRCASSPLGGATEAFFGQGTRLTVV.

The chain recombines TRBV11-2 with TRBJ2-2, with unresolved D. This CDR3 has 14 residues. Germline V gives CDR1 SGHAT, CDR2 FQNNGV. Between the trimmed V and J ends, which lost 1 base and 4 bases, there was a span of 7 bases. CDR3 bases: TGTGCCAGCAGCTTAGTTGGCGGCACCGGGGAGCTGTTTTTT. The encoded protein is CASSLVGGTGELFF. Drawing the rest from reference TRBV11-2 and TRBJ2-2, the complete variable domain is EAGVAQSPRYKIIEKRQSVAFWCNPISGHATLYWYQQILGQGPKLLIQFQNNGVVDDSQLPKDRFSAERLKGVDSTLKIQPAKLEDSAVYLCASSLVGGTGELFFGEGSRLTVL.